These 20 T cell receptor beta chains were sequenced from one sample in a study of early T cells in non-severe SARS-CoV-2 infection. Via MiXCR, TCRdb re-called the 5' RACE reads, giving one row per CDR3 protein. The table includes 95,000 to 120,000 distinct CDR3 sequences, about 12% detected once. Sequenced material: whole blood. Every receptor here comes from an adult who was a healthcare worker with PCR-confirmed SARS-CoV-2 infection or an uninfected control (not recorded which).

This clonotype has just a few counts. The J gene is TRBJ2-1, the V gene TRBV5-1, with 8 bases that match TRBD2. Trimming took 3 bases from V and 0 from J; bases not matched to a gene: 5. This CDR3 comprises 16 residues. From germline, CDR1 is SGHRS and CDR2 YFSETQ. The CDR3 sequence is CASSSLSGNSYNEQFF. The CDR3 DNA reads as TGCGCCAGCAGCTCGCTTAGCGGGAACTCCTACAATGAGCAGTTCTTC.

This clonotype was recorded at least ten times. V usage is TRBV5-5 and J usage is TRBJ2-7; TRBD1 matches 8 bases. With 6 bases clipped from V and 2 bases from J, the junction kept 4 bases outside the gene matches. The CDR3 contains 13 residues. In germline, CDR1 is SGHKS, CDR2 YYEKEE (reference sequence). The DNA for the CDR3 is TGTGCCAGCACCCGGACAGGGACCTACGAGCAGTACTTC. Translating it yields CASTRTGTYEQYF.

V usage is TRBV20-1 and J usage is TRBJ1-2; D might be TRBD1 (6 bases). V lost 5 bases and J lost 8, with 12 bases in between. The CDR3 extends over 11 amino acids. Germline V gene lookup returns CDR1 DFQATT and CDR2 SNEGSKA (reference sequence). The CDR3 spells CSASPTGGYTF. The CDR3 DNA follows: TGCAGTGCTTCTCCGACAGGAGGCTACACCTTC.

In its sample, this clonotype was seen many times. The chain links TRBV11-2 to TRBJ2-3, with D maybe TRBD2 (5 bases). Per the germline V gene, CDR1 is SGHAT and CDR2 is FQNNGV. The germline V and J ends were trimmed by 4 bases and 3 bases, with 14 bases remaining between them. The CDR3 loop spans 15 amino acids. This chain's CDR3 is CASSSGQRGTDTQYF. The CDR3 DNA follows: TGTGCCAGCAGCTCCGGGCAACGGGGAACAGATACGCAGTATTTT.

This clonotype was observed at least ten times. This sequence joins TRBV6-5 and TRBJ2-1; D unclear. Trimming pared 11 bases from V and 7 bases from J, leaving 12 bases between. The CDR3 runs 11 residues. Germline values: CDR1 MNHEY, CDR2 SVGAGI. Written as DNA, the CDR3 is TGTGCCGCCAAGGGCCGTAATGAGCAGTTCTTC. Protein sequence: CAAKGRNEQFF.

The chain has TRBV7-2 and TRBJ1-5; no clear D gene. CDR1 and CDR2 from the germline V gene are SGHTA and FQGNSA. The CDR3 runs to 13 residues. The V end lost 4 bases, the J end lost 6 bases, and 10 bases lay between the germline ends. CDR3 protein: CASSSEGGQPQHF. CDR3 nucleotide sequence: TGTGCCAGCAGCTCAGAGGGAGGTCAGCCCCAGCATTTT.

The V call is TRBV7-9, the J call TRBJ1-2; 7 positions agree with TRBD1. With V trimmed by 5 bases and J by 4 bases, 10 bases remained unmatched. In germline, CDR1 is SEHNR, CDR2 FQNEAQ (reference sequence). This CDR3 spans 15 amino acids. The CDR3 is CASSPRQGQSYGYTF. CDR3 nucleotides: TGTGCCAGCAGCCCGAGACAGGGTCAAAGCTATGGCTACACCTTC.

The chain links TRBV9 to TRBJ2-7; D may be TRBD1 or TRBD2 (5 bases each). The CDR3 is made up of 13 amino acids. V lost 4 bases and J lost 6, with 14 bases in between. Looked up from germline, CDR1 is SGDLS and CDR2 is YYNGEE. This CDR3 reads CASSPRGQGEQYF. The CDR3, as DNA: TGTGCCAGCAGCCCCCGGGGCCAGGGCGAGCAGTACTTC.

This chain connects TRBV29-1 to TRBJ1-1; the match to TRBD1 covers 7 bases. The germline CDR1 and CDR2 sequences are SQVTM and ANQGSEA. The CDR3 spans 12 residues. Trimming took 6 bases from V and 7 from J; bases not matched to a gene: 8. The CDR3 region has the DNA TGCAGCGTCGTACAGGGGACAAATGAAGCTTTCTTT. It encodes CSVVQGTNEAFF.

In its sample, this clonotype was seen many times. The chain couples TRBV5-6 to TRBJ2-2; no reliable D call. This CDR3 is built from 12 residues. V dropped 3 bases and J dropped 3 bases, with 3 bases sitting between them. Germline V gives CDR1 SGHDT, CDR2 YYEEEE. The CDR3 here is CASSSYTGELFF. The CDR3 coding sequence is TGTGCCAGCAGCTCATACACCGGGGAGCTGTTTTTT.

This clonotype was recorded at least ten times. This chain uses TRBV5-1 with TRBJ2-2; 10 positions match TRBD2. V lost 0 bases and J lost 4; bases outside the gene matches: 6. The CDR3 consists of 17 residues. CDR1 and CDR2 from the germline V gene are SGHRS and YFSETQ. CDR3 nucleotides: TGCGCCAGCAGCTTGGTCCAGCGGGAGGGCCTCACCGGGGAGCTGTTTTTT. Its protein is CASSLVQREGLTGELFF.

Ten or more counts support this clonotype. The V call is TRBV10-3, the J call TRBJ2-7; unclear D gene. V was pared by 0 bases and J by 5 bases, with 8 bases between. CDR3 length equals 13 residues. Germline CDR1 and CDR2: ENHRY and SYGVKD. The CDR3 loop reads CAISESADDEQYF. In DNA, the CDR3 is TGTGCCATCAGTGAGTCGGCGGACGACGAGCAGTACTTC.

J is TRBJ1-6 and V is TRBV20-1; the match to TRBD1 covers 7 bases. The CDR3 extends over 13 amino acids. CDR1 and CDR2 (germline): DFQATT, SNEGSKA (reference sequence). V gave up 4 bases and J gave up 13 bases; unmatched junction bases: 10. The CDR3 region has the DNA TGCAGTGCTACTGACAGGGCGGAACCTCCCCTCCACTTT. Encoded protein: CSATDRAEPPLHF.

This chain uses TRBV5-1 with TRBJ2-5; 8 bases agree with TRBD2. V was pared by 0 bases and J by 4 bases, with 8 bases of the junction left unmatched. The CDR3 covers 16 residues. Germline V lookup: CDR1 SGHRS, CDR2 YFSETQ. The DNA of the CDR3 is TGCGCCAGCAGCTTGGAGCCAGCGGGGGAGGGAGAGACCCAGTACTTC. Encoded protein: CASSLEPAGEGETQYF.

The V gene is TRBV6-6, the J gene TRBJ2-1, with D perhaps matching TRBD1 (5 bases). This CDR3 is 17 amino acids long. Germline values: CDR1 MNHNY, CDR2 SVGAGI (reference sequence). The V and J ends lost 2 bases and 0 bases respectively, with 14 bases between them. CDR3 coding DNA: TGTGCCAGCAGTTACACAGGCAACTCCCGCTCCTACAATGAGCAGTTCTTC. Its translation is CASSYTGNSRSYNEQFF.

This clonotype was counted ten times or more. The junction shows a germline mismatch at one end, possibly a read error. The gene calls are TRBV7-7 and TRBJ1-1; no firm D call. This CDR3 has 13 amino acids. Germline-derived CDR1 and CDR2 are SSHAT and FNYEAQ (reference sequence). DNA for the CDR3: TGTGCTAGCAGCTTAGGACTGTTCACTGAAGCTTTCTTT. Amino acids: CASSLGLFTEAFF.

The rearrangement uses TRBV7-9 and TRBJ1-4, with a possible D match to TRBD1 (5 bases). There are 14 residues in the CDR3. The V end was cut by 2 bases, the J end by 8 bases, with 12 bases between. Germline lookup yields CDR1 SEHNR and CDR2 FQNEAQ (reference sequence). The CDR3 spells CASSLRGEREKLFF. The CDR3 region has the DNA TGTGCCAGCAGCTTAAGGGGCGAAAGGGAAAAACTGTTTTTT.

This clonotype occurred a few times. The chain uses TRBV6-2 or TRBV6-3 and TRBJ2-1; 8 bases line up with TRBD2. Trimming cost V 6 bases and J 3 bases; bases outside gene matches: 7. Germline V gives CDR1 MNHEY, CDR2 SVGEGT. This CDR3 contains 15 residues. Here the CDR3 DNA reads TGTGCCAGCAGGACGAGCGGGGGAGTCTACAATGAGCAGTTCTTC. Encoded protein: CASRTSGGVYNEQFF.

The rearrangement uses TRBV12-3 or TRBV12-4 and TRBJ2-5; 9 nucleotides align to TRBD2. J gave up 4 bases and V 8 bases, and 8 bases lay outside the gene matches. The CDR3 has 14 amino acids. CDR3 in DNA: TGTGCCAGCGGGATAGCGGGAGCGGGAGAGACCCAGTACTTC. Its translation: CASGIAGAGETQYF.

Notes on this clonotype: Given a much more abundant clone one base away, this may be a read error. V gene TRBV3-1 combines with J gene TRBJ2-2; TRBD2 matches at 8 bases. Germline values: CDR1 LGHDT, CDR2 YNNKEL (reference sequence). J gave up 1 base and V 6 bases, and 7 bases lay outside the gene matches. This CDR3 spans 16 amino acids. In DNA form, the CDR3 reads TGTGCCAGCAGGTCCCGGGAGGGCCTGAACACCGGGGAGCTGTTTTTT. Residues: CASRSREGLNTGELFF.